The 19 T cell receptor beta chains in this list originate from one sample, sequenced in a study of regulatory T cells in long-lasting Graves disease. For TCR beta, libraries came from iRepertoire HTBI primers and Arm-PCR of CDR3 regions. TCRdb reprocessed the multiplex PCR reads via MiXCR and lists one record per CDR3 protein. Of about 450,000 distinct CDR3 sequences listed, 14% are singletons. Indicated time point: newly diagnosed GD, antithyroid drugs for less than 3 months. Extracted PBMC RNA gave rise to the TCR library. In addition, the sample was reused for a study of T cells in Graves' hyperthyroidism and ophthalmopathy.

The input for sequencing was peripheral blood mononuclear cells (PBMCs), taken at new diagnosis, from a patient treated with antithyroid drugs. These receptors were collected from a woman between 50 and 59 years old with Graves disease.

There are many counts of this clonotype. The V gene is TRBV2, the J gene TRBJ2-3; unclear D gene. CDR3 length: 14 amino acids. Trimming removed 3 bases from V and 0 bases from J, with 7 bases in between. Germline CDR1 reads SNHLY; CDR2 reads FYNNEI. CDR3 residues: CASSEWRSTDTQYF. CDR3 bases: TGTGCCAGCAGTGAGTGGAGAAGCACAGATACGCAGTATTTT.

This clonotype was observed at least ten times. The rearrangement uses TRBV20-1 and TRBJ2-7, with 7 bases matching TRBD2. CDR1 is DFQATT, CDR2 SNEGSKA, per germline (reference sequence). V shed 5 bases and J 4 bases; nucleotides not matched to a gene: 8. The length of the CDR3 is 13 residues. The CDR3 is CSASRGAGYEQYF. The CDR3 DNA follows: TGCAGTGCTTCTCGCGGAGCGGGGTACGAGCAGTACTTC.

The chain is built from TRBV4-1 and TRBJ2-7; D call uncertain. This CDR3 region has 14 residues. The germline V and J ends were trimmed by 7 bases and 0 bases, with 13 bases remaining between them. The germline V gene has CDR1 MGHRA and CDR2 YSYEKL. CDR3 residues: CASNQALGSYEQYF. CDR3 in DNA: TGCGCCAGCAACCAGGCGCTTGGCTCCTACGAGCAGTACTTC.

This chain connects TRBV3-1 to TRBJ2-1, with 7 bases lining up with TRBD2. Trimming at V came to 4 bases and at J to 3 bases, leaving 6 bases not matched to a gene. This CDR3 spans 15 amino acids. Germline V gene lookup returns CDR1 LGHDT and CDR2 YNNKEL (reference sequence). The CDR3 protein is CASSPRDYIYNEQFF. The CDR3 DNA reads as TGTGCCAGCAGCCCCCGGGACTACATCTACAATGAGCAGTTCTTC.

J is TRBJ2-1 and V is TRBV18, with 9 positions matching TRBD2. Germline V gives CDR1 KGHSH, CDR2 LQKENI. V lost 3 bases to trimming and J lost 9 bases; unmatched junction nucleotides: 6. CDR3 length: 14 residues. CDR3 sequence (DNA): TGTGCCAGCTCACCCGCGGGAGGGCCTTTTGAGCAGTTCTTC. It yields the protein CASSPAGGPFEQFF.

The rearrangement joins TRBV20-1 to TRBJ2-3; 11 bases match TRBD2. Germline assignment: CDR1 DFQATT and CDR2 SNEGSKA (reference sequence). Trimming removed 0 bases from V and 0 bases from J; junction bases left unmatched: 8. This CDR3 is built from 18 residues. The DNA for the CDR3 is TGCAGTGCTAGAGATCCTACCGGGACTAGCGGAAGCACAGATACGCAGTATTTT. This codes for CSARDPTGTSGSTDTQYF.

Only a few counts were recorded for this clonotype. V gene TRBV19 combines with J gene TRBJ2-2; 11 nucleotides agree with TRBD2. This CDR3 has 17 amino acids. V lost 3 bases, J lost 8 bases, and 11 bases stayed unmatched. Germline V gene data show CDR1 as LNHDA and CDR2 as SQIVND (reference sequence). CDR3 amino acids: CASSISSGRAASGELFF. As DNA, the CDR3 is TGTGCCAGTAGTATCAGTAGCGGGAGGGCCGCGAGTGGGGAGCTGTTTTTT.

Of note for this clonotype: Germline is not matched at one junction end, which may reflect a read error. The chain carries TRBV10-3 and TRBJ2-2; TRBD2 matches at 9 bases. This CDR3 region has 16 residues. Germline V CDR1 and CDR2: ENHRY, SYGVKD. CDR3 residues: CATSPRAGGQGGGLFF. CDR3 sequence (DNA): TGTGCCACCTCCCCTCGAGCGGGAGGCCAAGGCGGGGGGCTGTTTTTT.

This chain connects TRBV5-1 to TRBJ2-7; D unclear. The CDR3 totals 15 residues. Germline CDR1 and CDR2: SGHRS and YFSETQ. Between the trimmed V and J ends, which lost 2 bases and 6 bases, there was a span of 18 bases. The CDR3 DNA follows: TGCGCCAGCAGCTTCGCCGGGCCTGTTGCCTCCGAGCAGTACTTC. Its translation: CASSFAGPVASEQYF.

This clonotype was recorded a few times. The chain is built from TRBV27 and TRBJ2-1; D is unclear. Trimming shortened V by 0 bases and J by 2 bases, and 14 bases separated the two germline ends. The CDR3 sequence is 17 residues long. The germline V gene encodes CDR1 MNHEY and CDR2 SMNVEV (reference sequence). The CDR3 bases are TGTGCCAGCAGTTTATCCCCGGTGGTTTCCCCCTACAATGAGCAGTTCTTC. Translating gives CASSLSPVVSPYNEQFF.

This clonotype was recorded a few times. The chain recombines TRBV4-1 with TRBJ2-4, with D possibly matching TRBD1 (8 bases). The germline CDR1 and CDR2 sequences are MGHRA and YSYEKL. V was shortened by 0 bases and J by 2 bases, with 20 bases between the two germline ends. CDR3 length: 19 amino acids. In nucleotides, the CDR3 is TGCGCCAGCAGCCAAGAGGGCACAGGGGGGGTCGGAACCAAAAACATTCAGTACTTC. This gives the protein CASSQEGTGGVGTKNIQYF.

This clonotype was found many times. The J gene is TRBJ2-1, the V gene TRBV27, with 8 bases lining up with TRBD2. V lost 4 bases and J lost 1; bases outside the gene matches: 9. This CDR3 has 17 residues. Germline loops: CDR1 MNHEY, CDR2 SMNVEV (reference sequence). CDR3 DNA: TGTGCCAGCAGTTCCGTGGGCGGGAGGAGGTCCTACAATGAGCAGTTCTTC. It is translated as CASSSVGGRRSYNEQFF.

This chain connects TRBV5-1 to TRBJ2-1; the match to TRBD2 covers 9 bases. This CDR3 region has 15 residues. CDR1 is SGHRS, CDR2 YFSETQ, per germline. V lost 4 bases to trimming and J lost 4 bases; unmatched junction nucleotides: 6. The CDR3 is CASSALAGTYNEQFF. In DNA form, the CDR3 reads TGCGCCAGCAGCGCCCTAGCGGGGACGTACAATGAGCAGTTCTTC.

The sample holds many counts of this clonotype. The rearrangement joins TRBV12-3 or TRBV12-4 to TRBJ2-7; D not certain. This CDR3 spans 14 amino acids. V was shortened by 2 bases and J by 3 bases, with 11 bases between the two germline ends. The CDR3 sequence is CASSLRPVGYEQYF. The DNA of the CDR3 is TGTGCCAGCAGTTTAAGGCCGGTGGGCTACGAGCAGTACTTC.

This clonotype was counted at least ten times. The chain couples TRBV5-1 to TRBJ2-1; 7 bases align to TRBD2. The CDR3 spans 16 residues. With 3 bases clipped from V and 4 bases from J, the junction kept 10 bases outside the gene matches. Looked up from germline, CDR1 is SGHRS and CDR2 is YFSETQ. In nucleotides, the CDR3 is TGCGCCAGCAGCTGGGCTAGCGGAGGCGGGTACAATGAGCAGTTCTTC. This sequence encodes CASSWASGGGYNEQFF. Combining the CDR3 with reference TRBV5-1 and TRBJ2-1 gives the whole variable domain KAGVTQTPRYLIKTRGQQVTLSCSPISGHRSVSWYQQTPGQGLQFLFEYFSETQRNKGNFPGRFSGRQFSNSRSEMNVSTLELGDSALYLCASSWASGGGYNEQFFGPGTRLTVL.

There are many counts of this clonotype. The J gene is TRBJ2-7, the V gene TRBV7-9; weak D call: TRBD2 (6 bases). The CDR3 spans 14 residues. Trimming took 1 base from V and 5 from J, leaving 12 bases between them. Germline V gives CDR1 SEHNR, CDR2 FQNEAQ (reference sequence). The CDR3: CASSLVSSVDEQYF. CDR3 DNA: TGTGCCAGCAGCTTAGTCTCTAGCGTAGACGAGCAGTACTTC.

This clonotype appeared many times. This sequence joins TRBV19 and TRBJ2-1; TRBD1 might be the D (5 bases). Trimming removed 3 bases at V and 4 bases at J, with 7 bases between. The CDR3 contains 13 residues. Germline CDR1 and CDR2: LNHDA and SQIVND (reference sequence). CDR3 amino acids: CASSMTAYNEQFF. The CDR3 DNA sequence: TGTGCCAGTAGTATGACAGCATACAATGAGCAGTTCTTC.

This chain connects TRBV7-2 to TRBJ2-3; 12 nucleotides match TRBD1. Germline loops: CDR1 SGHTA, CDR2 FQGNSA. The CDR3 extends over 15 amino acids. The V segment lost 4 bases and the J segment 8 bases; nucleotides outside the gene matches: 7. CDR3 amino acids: CASSSGTGGAGTQYF. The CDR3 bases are TGTGCCAGCAGCTCCGGGACAGGGGGCGCGGGTACGCAGTATTTT. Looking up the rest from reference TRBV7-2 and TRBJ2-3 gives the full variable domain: GAGVSQSPSNKVTEKGKDVELRCDPISGHTALYWYRQSLGQGLEFLIYFQGNSAPDKSGLPSDRFSAERTGGSVSTLTIQRTQQEDSAVYLCASSSGTGGAGTQYFGPGTRLTVL.

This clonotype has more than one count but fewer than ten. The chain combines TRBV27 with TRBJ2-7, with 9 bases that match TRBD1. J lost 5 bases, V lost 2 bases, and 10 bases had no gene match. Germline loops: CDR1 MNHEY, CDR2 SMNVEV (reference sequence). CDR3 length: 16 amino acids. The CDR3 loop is CASSLEGRDRVHEQYF. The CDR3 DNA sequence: TGTGCCAGCAGTTTAGAGGGCCGGGACAGGGTTCACGAGCAGTACTTC.